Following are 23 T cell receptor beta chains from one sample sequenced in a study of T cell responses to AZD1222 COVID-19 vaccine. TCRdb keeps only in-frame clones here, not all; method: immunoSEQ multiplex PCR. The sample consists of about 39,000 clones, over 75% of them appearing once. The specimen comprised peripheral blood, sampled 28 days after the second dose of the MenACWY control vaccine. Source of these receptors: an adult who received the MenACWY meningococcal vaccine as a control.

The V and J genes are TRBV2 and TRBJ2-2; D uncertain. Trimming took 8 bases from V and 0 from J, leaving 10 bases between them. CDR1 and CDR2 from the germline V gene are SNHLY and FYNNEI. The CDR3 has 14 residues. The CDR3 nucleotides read TGTGCCAGCGTGATGTCACCGAACACCGGGGAGCTGTTTTTT. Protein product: CASVMSPNTGELFF.

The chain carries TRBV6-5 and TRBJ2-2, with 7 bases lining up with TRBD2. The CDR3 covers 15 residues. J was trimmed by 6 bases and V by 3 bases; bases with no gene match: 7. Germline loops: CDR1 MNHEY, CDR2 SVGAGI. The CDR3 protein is CASSYEGGVAGELFF. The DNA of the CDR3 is TGTGCCAGCAGTTATGAGGGAGGGGTCGCCGGGGAGCTGTTTTTT.

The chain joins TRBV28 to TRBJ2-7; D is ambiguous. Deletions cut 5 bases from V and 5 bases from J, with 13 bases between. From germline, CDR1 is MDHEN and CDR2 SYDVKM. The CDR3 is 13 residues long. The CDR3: CASSETLRDEQYF. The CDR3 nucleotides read TGTGCCAGCAGTGAAACCCTTAGGGACGAGCAGTACTTC.

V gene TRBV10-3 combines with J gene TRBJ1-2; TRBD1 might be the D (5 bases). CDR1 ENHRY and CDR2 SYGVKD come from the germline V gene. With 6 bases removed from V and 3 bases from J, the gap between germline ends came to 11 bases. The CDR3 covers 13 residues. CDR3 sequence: CAIRGDWDYGYTF. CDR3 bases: TGTGCCATCAGGGGGGACTGGGACTATGGCTACACCTTC.

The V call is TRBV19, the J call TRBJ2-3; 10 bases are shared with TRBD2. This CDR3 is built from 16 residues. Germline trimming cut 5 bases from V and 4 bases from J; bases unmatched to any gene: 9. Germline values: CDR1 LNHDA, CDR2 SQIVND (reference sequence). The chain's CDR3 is CASSRSSGSWSDTQYF. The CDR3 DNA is TGTGCCAGTAGTCGGTCTAGCGGGAGCTGGTCAGATACGCAGTATTTT.

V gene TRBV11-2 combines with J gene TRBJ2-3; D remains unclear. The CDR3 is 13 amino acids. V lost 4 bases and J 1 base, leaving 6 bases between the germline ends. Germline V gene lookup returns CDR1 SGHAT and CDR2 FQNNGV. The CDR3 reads CASSYRRTDTQYF. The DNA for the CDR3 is TGTGCCAGCAGCTACCGGCGCACAGATACGCAGTATTTT. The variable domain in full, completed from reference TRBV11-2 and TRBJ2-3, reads EAGVAQSPRYKIIEKRQSVAFWCNPISGHATLYWYQQILGQGPKLLIQFQNNGVVDDSQLPKDRFSAERLKGVDSTLKIQPAKLEDSAVYLCASSYRRTDTQYFGPGTRLTVL.

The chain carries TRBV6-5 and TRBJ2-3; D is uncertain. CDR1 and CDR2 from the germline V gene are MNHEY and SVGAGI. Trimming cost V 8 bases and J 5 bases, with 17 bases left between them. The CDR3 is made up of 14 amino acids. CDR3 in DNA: TGTGCCAGCGAATTCACGAATGGGCAAGATACGCAGTATTTT. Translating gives CASEFTNGQDTQYF.

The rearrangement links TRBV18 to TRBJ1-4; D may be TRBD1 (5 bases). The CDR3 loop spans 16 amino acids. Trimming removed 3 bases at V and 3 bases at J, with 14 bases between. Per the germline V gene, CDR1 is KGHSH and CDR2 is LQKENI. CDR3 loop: CASSPVTGAANEKLFF. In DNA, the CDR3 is TGTGCCAGCTCACCGGTTACCGGGGCGGCTAATGAAAAACTGTTTTTT.

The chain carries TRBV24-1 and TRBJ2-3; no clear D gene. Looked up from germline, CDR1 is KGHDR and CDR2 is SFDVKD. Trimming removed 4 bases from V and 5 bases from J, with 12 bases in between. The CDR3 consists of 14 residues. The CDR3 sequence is CATSDLGRRDTQYF. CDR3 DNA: TGTGCCACCAGTGACCTCGGACGGAGAGATACGCAGTATTTT.

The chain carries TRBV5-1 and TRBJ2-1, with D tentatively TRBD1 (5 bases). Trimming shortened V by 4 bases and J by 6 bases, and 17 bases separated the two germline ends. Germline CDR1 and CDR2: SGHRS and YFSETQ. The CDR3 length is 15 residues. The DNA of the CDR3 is TGCGCCAGCAGCGCCGGCAACTGGGGCGGCAATGAGCAGTTCTTC. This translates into CASSAGNWGGNEQFF.

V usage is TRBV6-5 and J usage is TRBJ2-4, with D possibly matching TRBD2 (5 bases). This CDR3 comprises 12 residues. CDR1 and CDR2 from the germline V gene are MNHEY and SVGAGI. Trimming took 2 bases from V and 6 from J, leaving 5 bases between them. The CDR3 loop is CASSYAGNIQYF. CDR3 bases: TGTGCCAGCAGTTACGCGGGAAACATTCAGTACTTC.

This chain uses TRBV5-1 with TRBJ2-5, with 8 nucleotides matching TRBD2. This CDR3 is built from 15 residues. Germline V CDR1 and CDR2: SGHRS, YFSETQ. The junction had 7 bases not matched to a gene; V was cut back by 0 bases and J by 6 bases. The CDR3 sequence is CASSLAGGEGQTQYF. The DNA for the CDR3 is TGCGCCAGCAGCTTGGCGGGGGGGGAAGGGCAGACCCAGTACTTC.

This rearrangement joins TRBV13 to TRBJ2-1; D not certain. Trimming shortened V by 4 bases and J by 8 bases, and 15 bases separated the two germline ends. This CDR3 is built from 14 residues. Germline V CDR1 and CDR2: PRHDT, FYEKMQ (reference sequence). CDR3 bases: TGTGCCAGCAGCTCAGCTGGGGTCCTCCATGAGCAGTTCTTC. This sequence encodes CASSSAGVLHEQFF.

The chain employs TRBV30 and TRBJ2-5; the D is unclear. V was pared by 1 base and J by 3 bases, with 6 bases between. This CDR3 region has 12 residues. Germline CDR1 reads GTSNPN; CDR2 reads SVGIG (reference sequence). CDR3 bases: TGTGCCTGGAGTGCTGGGAAAGAGACCCAGTACTTC. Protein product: CAWSAGKETQYF.

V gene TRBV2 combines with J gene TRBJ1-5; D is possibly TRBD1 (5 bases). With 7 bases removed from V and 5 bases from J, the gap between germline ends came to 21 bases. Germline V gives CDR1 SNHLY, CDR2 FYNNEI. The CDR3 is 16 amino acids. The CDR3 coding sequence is TGTGCCAGCAAGGTGGGGGAAGGGAGGATCGATCAGCCCCAGCATTTT. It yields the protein CASKVGEGRIDQPQHF.

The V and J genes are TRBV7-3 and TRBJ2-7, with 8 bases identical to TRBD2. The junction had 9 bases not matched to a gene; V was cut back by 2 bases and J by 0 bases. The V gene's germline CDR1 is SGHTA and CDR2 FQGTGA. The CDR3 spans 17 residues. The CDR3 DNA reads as TGTGCCAGCAGCTTACCCCGATCGGGGACTAGCTCCTACGAGCAGTACTTC. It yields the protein CASSLPRSGTSSYEQYF.

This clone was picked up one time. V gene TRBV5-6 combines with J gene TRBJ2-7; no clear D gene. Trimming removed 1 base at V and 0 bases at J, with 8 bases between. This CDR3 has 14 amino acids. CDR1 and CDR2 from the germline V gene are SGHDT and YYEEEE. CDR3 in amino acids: CASSLRPGSYEQYF. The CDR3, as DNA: TGTGCCAGCAGCTTGAGGCCAGGCTCCTACGAGCAGTACTTC.

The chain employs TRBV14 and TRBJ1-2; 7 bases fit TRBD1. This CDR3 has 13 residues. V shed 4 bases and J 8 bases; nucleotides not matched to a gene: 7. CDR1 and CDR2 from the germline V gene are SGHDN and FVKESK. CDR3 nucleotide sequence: TGTGCCAGCAGCCCGCGACAGGGCGACGGCTACACCTTC. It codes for CASSPRQGDGYTF. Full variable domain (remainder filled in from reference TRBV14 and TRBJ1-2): EAGVTQFPSHSVIEKGQTVTLRCDPISGHDNLYWYRRVMGKEIKFLLHFVKESKQDESGMPNNRFLAERTGGTYSTLKVQPAELEDSGVYFCASSPRQGDGYTFGSGTRLTVV.

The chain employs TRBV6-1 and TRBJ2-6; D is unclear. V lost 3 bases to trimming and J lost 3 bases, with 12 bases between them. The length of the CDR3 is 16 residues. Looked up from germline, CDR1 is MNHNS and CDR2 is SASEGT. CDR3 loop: CASSDWLGLGANVLTF. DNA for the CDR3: TGTGCCAGCAGTGATTGGTTAGGGCTTGGGGCCAACGTCCTGACTTTC.

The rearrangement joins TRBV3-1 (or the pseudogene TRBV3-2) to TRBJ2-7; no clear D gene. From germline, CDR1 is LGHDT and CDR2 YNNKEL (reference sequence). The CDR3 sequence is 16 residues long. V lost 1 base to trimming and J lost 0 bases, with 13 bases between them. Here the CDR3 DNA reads TGTGCCAGCAGCCAAGGCCCCGATCTACCCTCCTACGAGCAGTACTTC. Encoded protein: CASSQGPDLPSYEQYF.

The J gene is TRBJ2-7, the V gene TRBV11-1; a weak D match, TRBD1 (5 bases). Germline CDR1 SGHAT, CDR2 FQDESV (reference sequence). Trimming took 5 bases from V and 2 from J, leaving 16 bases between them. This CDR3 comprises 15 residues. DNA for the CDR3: TGTGCCAGCAGCGCGACGCAGGGTAGGGCCTACGAGCAGTACTTC. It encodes CASSATQGRAYEQYF.

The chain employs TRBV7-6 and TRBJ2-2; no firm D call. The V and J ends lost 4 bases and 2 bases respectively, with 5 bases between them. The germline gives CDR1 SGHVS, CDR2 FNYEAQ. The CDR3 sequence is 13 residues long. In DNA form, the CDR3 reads TGTGCCAGCAGCTCGGACAACACCGGGGAGCTGTTTTTT. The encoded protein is CASSSDNTGELFF.

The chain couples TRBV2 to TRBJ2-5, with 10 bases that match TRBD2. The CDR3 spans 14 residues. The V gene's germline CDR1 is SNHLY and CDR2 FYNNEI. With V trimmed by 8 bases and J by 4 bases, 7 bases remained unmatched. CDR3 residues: CASAAGGPGETQYF. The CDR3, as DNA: TGTGCCAGCGCAGCGGGAGGGCCCGGAGAGACCCAGTACTTC.